This entry lists 18 T cell receptor beta chains sequenced from one sample in a study of control samples from healthy donors and cancer patients. Clones were read by immunoSEQ multiplex PCR, and TCRdb kept only the in-frame ones, dropping some. The sample comprises 250,000 to 300,000 clones, about 80% of which are singletons, and 10% to 15% rests with the top ten. The material sequenced was PBMCs. These receptors all stem from a woman aged 60-75 years with lung cancer.

V usage is TRBV5-1 and J usage is TRBJ1-2, with 7 bases aligning to TRBD1. The CDR3 extends over 15 amino acids. The V and J ends lost 0 bases and 6 bases, in that order; junction bases with no gene match: 8. Germline CDR1 reads SGHRS; CDR2 reads YFSETQ. The CDR3 sequence: CASSLGHGTANGYTF. In DNA form, the CDR3 reads TGCGCCAGCAGCTTGGGCCACGGGACAGCAAATGGCTACACCTTC.

This clone was seen only a few times. This chain connects TRBV15 to TRBJ2-1; TRBD1 or TRBD2 may be the D gene (5 bases each). The CDR3 runs to 18 residues. Trimming took off 0 bases at V and 8 bases at J, with 23 bases between the two ends. The germline CDR1 and CDR2 sequences are LNHNV and YYDKDF (reference sequence). CDR3 in amino acids: CATSRDIGTLSRLDEQFF. CDR3 sequence (DNA): TGTGCCACCAGCAGAGATATCGGGACCCTAAGCCGGCTTGATGAGCAGTTCTTC.

The chain has TRBV5-5 and TRBJ2-7, with TRBD2 identical over 7 bases. The CDR3 is 15 amino acids. The V gene's germline CDR1 is SGHKS and CDR2 YYEKEE (reference sequence). V gave up 3 bases and J gave up 6 bases; unmatched junction bases: 12. DNA of the CDR3: TGTGCCAGCAGCTATCTAGGAGGGAGGGATGGCGAGCAGTACTTC. The encoded protein is CASSYLGGRDGEQYF.

The rearrangement joins TRBV7-9 to TRBJ2-1; 15 nucleotides line up with TRBD2. The CDR3 is made up of 14 amino acids. V dropped 5 bases and J dropped 9; count of bases not matched to a gene: 2. Germline V gives CDR1 SEHNR, CDR2 FQNEAQ (reference sequence). Here the CDR3 reads CASSQGLAGGEQFF. The CDR3 DNA reads as TGTGCCAGCAGCCAGGGACTAGCGGGAGGTGAGCAGTTCTTC.

CDR3 protein: CASSLNAGDRTEEKLFF. CDR3 nucleotides: TGTGCCAGCAGCCTAAACGCCGGGGACAGGACGGAAGAAAAACTGTTTTTT. V usage is TRBV5-8 and J usage is TRBJ1-4; 8 positions agree with TRBD1. Germline V gives CDR1 SGHTS, CDR2 YDEGEE. The CDR3 is 17 amino acids. The V and J ends lost 4 bases and 8 bases, in that order; junction bases with no gene match: 16. Full variable domain (rest looked up from reference TRBV5-8 and TRBJ1-4): EAGVTQSPTHLIKTRGQQATLRCSPISGHTSVYWYQQALGLGLQFLLWYDEGEERNRGNFPPRFSGRQFPNYSSELNVNALELEDSALYLCASSLNAGDRTEEKLFFGSGTQLSVL.

The chain employs TRBV6-5 and TRBJ1-1; D is ambiguous. The CDR3 consists of 13 residues. Germline CDR1 MNHEY, CDR2 SVGAGI. V was pared by 3 bases and J by 6 bases, with 11 bases between. The CDR3 sequence is CASSYPGESEAFF. CDR3 coding DNA: TGTGCCAGCAGTTATCCCGGGGAGTCTGAAGCTTTCTTT.

This clone was seen a handful of times. The rearrangement uses TRBV5-8 and TRBJ2-5; D is perhaps TRBD1 (6 bases). Germline CDR1 SGHTS, CDR2 YDEGEE. There are 15 residues in the CDR3. The ends were cut back, 4 bases at V and 2 bases at J, with 15 bases in the middle. In DNA form, the CDR3 reads TGTGCCAGCAGCGACCGCGGCAGGGGACAAGAGACCCAGTACTTC. Translating gives CASSDRGRGQETQYF.

CDR3 sequence reads: CASSEGQWLGAQHF. The DNA for the CDR3 is TGTGCCAGCAGTGAGGGGCAGTGGCTCGGAGCCCAGCATTTT. This rearrangement joins TRBV6-1 to TRBJ1-5; tentatively, D is TRBD1 (5 bases). The germline gives CDR1 MNHNS, CDR2 SASEGT. The CDR3 is 14 amino acids. Trimming left V 3 bases short and J 11 bases short, with 17 bases between.

The chain links TRBV6-5 to TRBJ2-3, with 12 bases matching TRBD2. The V gene's germline CDR1 is MNHEY and CDR2 SVGAGI. This CDR3 comprises 15 residues. Trimming took 8 bases from V and 5 from J; bases not matched to a gene: 8. The chain's CDR3 is CASSRLAGVRDTQYF. The CDR3 DNA reads as TGTGCCAGCTCCCGACTAGCGGGAGTGAGAGATACGCAGTATTTT.

The chain employs TRBV6-1 and TRBJ1-5; 8 positions match TRBD1. Germline CDR1 is MNHNS and CDR2 is SASEGT. The CDR3 extends over 14 amino acids. Losses at the gene ends were 1 base for V and 11 bases for J; bases not matched to a gene: 7. The CDR3 DNA is TGTGCCAGCAGTGAAGTTACGGGACAGGTGGCCCAGCATTTT. This codes for CASSEVTGQVAQHF.

J is TRBJ1-1 and V is TRBV7-9; 7 nucleotides align to TRBD1. This CDR3 has 13 amino acids. V lost 8 bases and J lost 7; bases outside the gene matches: 10. CDR1 SEHNR and CDR2 FQNEAQ come from the germline V gene (reference sequence). CDR3 sequence (DNA): TGTGCCAGCTCCGAAAGGGGGCGAGGTGAAGCTTTCTTT. Protein: CASSERGRGEAFF.

V and J are TRBV9 and TRBJ1-2; D not resolved. Per the germline V gene, CDR1 is SGDLS and CDR2 is YYNGEE. The CDR3 totals 16 residues. Trimming cost V 4 bases and J 1 base, with 17 bases left between them. The CDR3 DNA reads as TGTGCCAGCAGCCCCCCCCGGGTCGCGGGTAACTATGGCTACACCTTC. Protein product: CASSPPRVAGNYGYTF.

Only one count was recorded for this clone. The identical CDR3 is also encoded by other nucleotide sequences in the sample. CDR3 nucleotides: TGTGCCAGCAGCCTAGGACAGGGGGCAGATACGCAGTATTTT. It translates to CASSLGQGADTQYF. This chain uses TRBV27 with TRBJ2-3; 10 bases map to TRBD1. The J segment lost 4 bases and the V segment lost 6 bases, leaving 4 bases of the junction unmatched. CDR1 MNHEY and CDR2 SMNVEV come from the germline V gene (reference sequence). This CDR3 comprises 14 residues.

The rearrangement joins TRBV5-1 to TRBJ2-3; the match to TRBD1 covers 7 bases. CDR3 length: 15 amino acids. The V and J ends lost 4 bases and 2 bases, in that order; junction bases with no gene match: 7. Germline V gene sequence: CDR1 SGHRS, CDR2 YFSETQ. The CDR3 here is CASSLSGTDTDTQYF. In DNA, the CDR3 is TGCGCCAGCAGCCTCTCTGGGACAGACACAGATACGCAGTATTTT.

V is TRBV5-1 and J is TRBJ2-1; D possibly corresponds to TRBD2 (6 bases). The CDR3 is 15 amino acids. V dropped 4 bases and J dropped 7 bases, with 18 bases sitting between them. Germline CDR1 reads SGHRS; CDR2 reads YFSETQ. CDR3 sequence: CASSVLSGVANEQFF. DNA for the CDR3: TGCGCCAGCAGCGTACTATCGGGAGTGGCAAATGAGCAGTTCTTC. The full variable domain, completed using reference TRBV5-1 and TRBJ2-1, is KAGVTQTPRYLIKTRGQQVTLSCSPISGHRSVSWYQQTPGQGLQFLFEYFSETQRNKGNFPGRFSGRQFSNSRSEMNVSTLELGDSALYLCASSVLSGVANEQFFGPGTRLTVL.

The chain has TRBV2 and TRBJ2-5; no firm D call. Germline lookup yields CDR1 SNHLY and CDR2 FYNNEI. Trimming shortened V by 7 bases and J by 1 base, and 10 bases separated the two germline ends. The CDR3 loop spans 13 amino acids. CDR3 protein: CASKEDLQETQYF. In DNA form, the CDR3 reads TGTGCCAGCAAAGAGGACCTCCAAGAGACCCAGTACTTC.

The chain uses TRBV6-5 and TRBJ1-1; TRBD1 is a possible D gene (5 bases). CDR1 is MNHEY, CDR2 SVGAGI, per germline. This CDR3 has 16 amino acids. Trimming left V 4 bases short and J 0 bases short, with 15 bases between. CDR3 residues: CASSSPPGRVNTEAFF. The CDR3, as DNA: TGTGCCAGCAGTTCCCCCCCGGGGCGCGTGAACACTGAAGCTTTCTTT.

J is TRBJ2-1 and V is TRBV5-6, with 9 bases matching TRBD1. The CDR3 is 14 residues long. J was trimmed by 6 bases and V by 4 bases; bases with no gene match: 5. Germline V lookup: CDR1 SGHDT, CDR2 YYEEEE. CDR3 nucleotide sequence: TGTGCCAGCAGCGCCGGACAGGGGAGCAATGAGCAGTTCTTC. Protein sequence: CASSAGQGSNEQFF.